The table lists the clone carrying this T cell receptor (beta chain) with a few counts. Antigen unknown. Each of the CD4+ naive, central memory, regulatory and stem cell-like memory populations was sorted via CD45RO/CCR7/CD25/CD127/CD95/CD27. The data were obtained in a study of beta chain features in type 1 diabetes. Notes on the study in general: TCRB CDR3s were moderately but significantly shorter in Type 1 diabetes patients in all four CD4+ subsets. The study found fewer insertions and more deletions at VDJ junctions in type 1 diabetes patients. TCRB repertoires of naive, central memory and Treg cells appeared more similar among patients than among healthy donors.

Expressed TCRB transcripts were sequenced because the entire RNA isolate underwent reverse transcription. Libraries were prepared by immunoSEQ multiplex PCR; TCRdb keeps only in-frame clonotypes and omits some of them. Seen here are 150,000 to 200,000 clones, approximately 9% observed once, and the top ten hold approximately 0.54%. The CDR3 runs to 14 residues. Germline V lookup: CDR1 SQVTM, CDR2 ANQGSEA. Trimming shortened V by 4 bases and J by 0 bases, and 13 bases separated the two germline ends. Sequenced sample: central memory CD4+ T cells from blood. This clonotype was sampled from a woman aged 18-29 years with type 1 diabetes. The gene calls are TRBV29-1 and TRBJ2-7; maybe TRBD1 (6 bases). The CDR3 DNA sequence: TGCAGCGTTGGTAACAGGGTAAACTCCTACGAGCAGTACTTC. It specifies CSVGNRVNSYEQYF.